Listed here are 2 T cell receptor beta chains from one sample, sequenced in a study of control samples from healthy donors and cancer patients. Sequenced by immunoSEQ multiplex PCR; TCRdb stores in-frame clones only, minus some. This table has under 150,000 clones, around 85% appearing once. Sequences were obtained from blood. Source of these receptors: a woman in her twenties or thirties in good health.

The rearrangement uses TRBV2 and TRBJ1-3, with TRBD1 identical over 7 bases. V trimming: 2 bases; J trimming: 2 bases; junction bases outside the gene matches: 6. Germline assignment: CDR1 SNHLY and CDR2 FYNNEI. The CDR3 runs 16 residues. The DNA for the CDR3 is TGTGCCAGCAGTGAACGACGAGGGGGCACTGGAAACACCATATATTTT. Protein product: CASSERRGGTGNTIYF.

The CDR3 coding sequence is TGTGCCAGCAGACTCGGACGGCTGCAAGAGACCCAGTACTTC. Amino acids: CASRLGRLQETQYF. The chain recombines TRBV11-2 with TRBJ2-5; D not resolved. V was clipped by 6 bases and J by 2 bases, with 13 bases between them. The CDR3 sequence is 14 residues long. The germline CDR1 and CDR2 sequences are SGHAT and FQNNGV.